These T cell receptor beta chains were read from a single sample in a study of vaccination and CD4 T cells after COVID-19. MiXCR was run by TCRdb on the PCR reads, yielding one entry per CDR3 protein. The sample includes 25,000 to 30,000 distinct CDR3 sequences, around 60% of them seen just once. For these TCRs, the target antigens are not known. The source was CD4+ T cells from blood, cultured in vitro, collected after SARS-CoV-2 vaccination. The receptors were sampled from a human donor who received a COVID-19 vaccine. Each CDR3 is given with its conserved first and last residue. Each record gives: V gene, D gene, J gene, clone size, CDR3 protein, CDR3 DNA. The D gene is left open where the match is weak. Rows give clone size only sometimes, using once, few, many, or a class for an expanded clone.

>TRBV4-2|NA|TRBJ2-7|NA
CASSQRTEYEQYF
TGTGCCAGCAGCCAAAGGACAGAGTACGAGCAGTACTTC
>TRBV6-2/TRBV6-3|TRBD1|TRBJ1-5|few
CASSSGTGRSQPQHF
TGTGCCAGCAGTTCCGGGACAGGGAGAAGTCAGCCCCAGCATTTT
>TRBV7-8|NA|TRBJ2-7|NA
CASSLDRDPFVEQYF
TGTGCCAGCAGCTTAGACAGGGACCCTTTCGTGGAGCAGTACTTC
>TRBV5-1|NA|TRBJ2-5|NA
CASSLQDGIIQETQYF
TGCGCCAGCAGCTTACAGGACGGAATAATCCAAGAGACCCAGTACTTC
>TRBV10-1|NA|TRBJ1-6|NA
CASSDGNSPLHF
TGCGCCAGCAGTGACGGTAATTCACCCCTCCACTTT
>TRBV11-2|TRBD1|TRBJ1-6|few
CASSTTGGLGSPLHF
TGTGCCAGCAGCACGACAGGGGGCTTGGGTTCACCCCTCCACTTT
>TRBV2|TRBD1|TRBJ1-1|NA
CASSRQGTAEAFF
TGTGCCAGCAGCCGACAGGGAACAGCTGAAGCTTTCTTT
>TRBV15|TRBD2|TRBJ2-1|NA
CATSREAGGLNEQFF
TGTGCCACCAGCAGGGAAGCGGGGGGGCTAAATGAGCAGTTCTTC
>TRBV24-1|NA|TRBJ1-5|NA
CATSSGNQPQHF
TGTGCCACCAGCTCAGGCAATCAGCCCCAGCATTTT
>TRBV25-1|NA|TRBJ1-6|NA
CASSKGSPYNSPLHF
TGTGCCAGCAGTAAGGGGAGCCCCTATAATTCACCCCTCCACTTT
>TRBV10-3|NA|TRBJ1-6|NA
CAIRTGLDSPLHF
TGTGCCATCAGGACGGGACTGGATTCACCCCTCCACTTT
>TRBV20-1|NA|TRBJ1-5|few
CSARDPGRGNQPQHF
TGCAGTGCTAGAGATCCGGGGCGGGGCAATCAGCCCCAGCATTTT
>TRBV6-2/TRBV6-3|NA|TRBJ1-2|few
CASSYRRGPTTNYGYTF
TGTGCCAGCAGTTACCGGCGGGGGCCTACCACTAACTATGGCTACACCTTC
>TRBV7-6|NA|TRBJ2-2|few
CASSIRGTGELFF
TGTGCCAGCAGCATTAGGGGCACCGGGGAGCTGTTTTTT
>TRBV11-2|TRBD2|TRBJ2-3|few
CASSLGEGERGWTDTQYF
TGTGCCAGCAGCTTAGGAGAGGGGGAGCGGGGGTGGACAGATACGCAGTATTTT
>TRBV7-2|NA|TRBJ1-2|NA
CASSLETSNYGYTF
TGTGCCAGCAGCTTAGAGACTAGTAACTATGGCTACACCTTC
>TRBV6-1|NA|TRBJ1-4|NA
CASENDWHEKLFF
TGTGCCAGTGAGAACGACTGGCATGAAAAACTGTTTTTT
>TRBV19|NA|TRBJ2-3|few
CASSPPFLTDTQYF
TGTGCCAGTAGTCCCCCCTTTCTCACAGATACGCAGTATTTT
>TRBV7-9|NA|TRBJ1-1|few
CASTDLPGGLDTEAFF
TGTGCCAGCACCGACCTCCCTGGGGGGTTGGACACTGAAGCTTTCTTT
>TRBV2|TRBD1|TRBJ2-3|NA
CASRSDRAGDTQYF
TGTGCCAGCAGATCCGACAGGGCGGGAGATACGCAGTATTTT
>TRBV7-8|TRBD1|TRBJ1-1|NA
CASSAGTANTEAFF
TGTGCCAGCAGCGCCGGGACAGCCAACACTGAAGCTTTCTTT
>TRBV20-1|NA|TRBJ2-2|NA
CSARVMRGASTGELFF
TGCAGTGCTAGAGTTATGAGGGGGGCTTCGACCGGGGAGCTGTTTTTT
>TRBV2|NA|TRBJ1-1|NA
CASSEDGRTGTEAFF
TGTGCCAGCAGTGAAGACGGGCGGACTGGCACTGAAGCTTTCTTT
>TRBV15|TRBD2|TRBJ2-3|NA
CATSRGPLAGGSWVRADTQYF
TGTGCCACCAGCAGAGGCCCCTTAGCGGGGGGCTCTTGGGTGCGCGCAGATACGCAGTATTTT
>TRBV19|NA|TRBJ2-5|once
CASSMRQGRLGETQYF
TGTGCCAGTAGTATGCGGCAGGGGCGCCTGGGGGAGACCCAGTACTTC
>TRBV6-5|NA|TRBJ1-2|NA
CASSYSRGNGYTF
TGTGCCAGCAGTTACTCGAGGGGTAATGGCTACACCTTC
>TRBV6-1|TRBD1|TRBJ1-2|NA
CASRPGGDYGYTF
TGTGCCAGCAGACCAGGGGGGGACTATGGCTACACCTTC
>TRBV7-8|TRBD1|TRBJ1-4|NA
CASSLRDRAEKLFF
TGTGCCAGCAGCCTCCGGGACAGGGCTGAAAAACTGTTTTTT
>TRBV24-1|TRBD1|TRBJ1-2|few
CATSDSTGVRNGYTF
TGTGCCACCAGTGATTCCACAGGGGTGAGGAATGGCTACACCTTC
>TRBV30|NA|TRBJ2-5|once
CAWSVGGVGETQYF
TGTGCCTGGAGTGTAGGGGGGGTGGGAGAGACCCAGTACTTC
>TRBV12-3/TRBV12-4|TRBD2|TRBJ2-1|few
CASSMPSSGGMNNEQFF
TGTGCCAGCAGTATGCCGTCTAGCGGGGGAATGAACAATGAGCAGTTCTTC
>TRBV4-2|TRBD1|TRBJ1-2|NA
CASSKPDRDYGYTF
TGTGCCAGCAGCAAACCCGACAGGGACTATGGCTACACCTTC
>TRBV19|TRBD1|TRBJ2-3|NA
CASSIWQGETDTQYF
TGTGCCAGTAGTATCTGGCAGGGGGAGACAGATACGCAGTATTTT
>TRBV12-3/TRBV12-4|NA|TRBJ2-7|NA
CARRRASYEQYF
TGTGCCCGTCGCAGGGCCTCCTACGAGCAGTACTTC
>TRBV20-1|TRBD2|TRBJ2-4|NA
CSASSGTTVKNIQYF
TGCAGTGCTAGCTCCGGGACTACCGTCAAAAACATTCAGTACTTC
>TRBV19|NA|TRBJ2-7|NA
CASSTGSGYEQYF
TGTGCCAGTAGTACCGGCTCAGGCTACGAGCAGTACTTC
>TRBV30|TRBD1|TRBJ1-1|NA
CAWSVYRTGGTEAFF
TGTGCCTGGAGTGTATATCGGACAGGCGGCACTGAAGCTTTCTTT
>TRBV7-9|NA|TRBJ1-1|NA
CASSRQRTEAFF
TGTGCCAGCAGCCGACAGCGGACTGAAGCTTTCTTT
>TRBV27|NA|TRBJ2-1|few
CASSFRGSYYNEQFF
TGTGCCAGCAGTTTCAGGGGTTCTTACTACAATGAGCAGTTCTTC
>TRBV12-3/TRBV12-4|NA|TRBJ2-7|NA
CASSLRTGAPGYEQYF
TGTGCCAGCAGTTTACGAACGGGGGCTCCGGGCTACGAGCAGTACTTC
>TRBV12-3/TRBV12-4|NA|TRBJ2-2|NA
CASSFGPVGTGELFF
TGTGCCAGCAGTTTCGGGCCTGTGGGCACCGGGGAGCTGTTTTTT
>TRBV20-1|TRBD2|TRBJ2-3|NA
CSASRDQGLESDTQYF
TGCAGTGCTAGTAGGGACCAGGGACTAGAGTCAGATACGCAGTATTTT
>TRBV19|TRBD1|TRBJ1-5|few
CASSTTGDGQPQHF
TGTGCCAGTAGTACGACAGGGGACGGGCAGCCCCAGCATTTT
>TRBV2|NA|TRBJ2-3|NA
CASKGLQQTQYF
TGTGCCAGCAAGGGACTCCAGCAAACGCAGTATTTT
>TRBV7-8|NA|TRBJ2-2|NA
CASSPRTAKNTGELFF
TGTGCCAGCAGCCCCCGGACGGCCAAGAACACCGGGGAGCTGTTTTTT